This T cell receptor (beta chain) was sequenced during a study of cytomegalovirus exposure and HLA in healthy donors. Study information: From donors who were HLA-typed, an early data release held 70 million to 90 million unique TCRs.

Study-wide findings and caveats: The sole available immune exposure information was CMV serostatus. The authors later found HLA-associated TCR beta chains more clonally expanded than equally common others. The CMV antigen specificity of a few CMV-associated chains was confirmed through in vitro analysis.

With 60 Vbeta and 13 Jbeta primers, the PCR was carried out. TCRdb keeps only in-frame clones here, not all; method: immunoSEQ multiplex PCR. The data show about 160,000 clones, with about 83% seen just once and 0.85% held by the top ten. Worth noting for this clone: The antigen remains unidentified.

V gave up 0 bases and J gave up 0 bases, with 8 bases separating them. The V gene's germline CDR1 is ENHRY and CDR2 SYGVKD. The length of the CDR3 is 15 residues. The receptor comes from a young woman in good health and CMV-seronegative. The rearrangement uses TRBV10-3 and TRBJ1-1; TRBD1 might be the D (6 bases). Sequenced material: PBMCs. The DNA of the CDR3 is TGTGCCATCAGTGAGTCTAGGACAGTGAACACTGAAGCTTTCTTT. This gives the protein CAISESRTVNTEAFF.